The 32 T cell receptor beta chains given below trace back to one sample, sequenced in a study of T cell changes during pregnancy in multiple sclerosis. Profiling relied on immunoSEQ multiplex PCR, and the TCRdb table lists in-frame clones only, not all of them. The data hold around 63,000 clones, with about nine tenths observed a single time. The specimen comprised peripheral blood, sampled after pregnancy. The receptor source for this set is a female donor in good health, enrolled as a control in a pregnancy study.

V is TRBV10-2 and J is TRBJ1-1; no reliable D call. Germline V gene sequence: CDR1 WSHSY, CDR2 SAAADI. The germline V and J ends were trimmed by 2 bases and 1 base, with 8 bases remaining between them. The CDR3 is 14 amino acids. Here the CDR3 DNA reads TGCGCCAGCAGTGAGCGACGGGAGAACACTGAAGCTTTCTTT. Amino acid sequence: CASSERRENTEAFF.

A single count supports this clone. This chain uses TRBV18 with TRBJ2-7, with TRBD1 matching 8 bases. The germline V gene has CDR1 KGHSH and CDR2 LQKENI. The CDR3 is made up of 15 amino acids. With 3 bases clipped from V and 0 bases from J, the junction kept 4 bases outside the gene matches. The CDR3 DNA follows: TGTGCCAGCTCACCCATGGGACAGGCCTCCTACGAGCAGTACTTC. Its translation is CASSPMGQASYEQYF.

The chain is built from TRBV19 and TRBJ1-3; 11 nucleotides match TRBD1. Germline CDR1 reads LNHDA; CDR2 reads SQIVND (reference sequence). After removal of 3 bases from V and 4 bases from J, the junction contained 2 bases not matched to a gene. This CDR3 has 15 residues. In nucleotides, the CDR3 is TGTGCCAGTAGTATGGACAGGGGGCCAGGAAACACCATATATTTT. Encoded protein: CASSMDRGPGNTIYF.

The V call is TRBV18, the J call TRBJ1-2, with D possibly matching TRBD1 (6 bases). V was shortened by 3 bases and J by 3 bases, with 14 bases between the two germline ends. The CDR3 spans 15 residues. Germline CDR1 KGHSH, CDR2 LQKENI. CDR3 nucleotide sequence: TGTGCCAGCTCACCCAAGACAGGTTCTGACTATGGCTACACCTTC. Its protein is CASSPKTGSDYGYTF.

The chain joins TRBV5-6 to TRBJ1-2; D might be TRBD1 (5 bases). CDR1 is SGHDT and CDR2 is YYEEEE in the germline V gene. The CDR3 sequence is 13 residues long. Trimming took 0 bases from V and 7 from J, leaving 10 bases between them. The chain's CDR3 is CASSLAPGGGYTF. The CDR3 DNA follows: TGTGCCAGCAGCTTGGCCCCGGGGGGTGGCTACACCTTC.

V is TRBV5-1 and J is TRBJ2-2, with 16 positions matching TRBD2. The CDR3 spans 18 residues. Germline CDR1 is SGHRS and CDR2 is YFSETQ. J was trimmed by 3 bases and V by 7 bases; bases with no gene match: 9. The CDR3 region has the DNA TGCGCCAGCGCCAAGGGACTAGCGGGGGGGCTGGACACCGGGGAGCTGTTTTTT. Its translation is CASAKGLAGGLDTGELFF.

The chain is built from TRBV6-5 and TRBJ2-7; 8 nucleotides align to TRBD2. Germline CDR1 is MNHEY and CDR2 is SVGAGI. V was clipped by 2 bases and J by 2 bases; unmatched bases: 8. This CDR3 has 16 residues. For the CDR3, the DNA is TGTGCCAGCAGTTACAAGCTGCAGCGGGGGACCTACGAGCAGTACTTC. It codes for CASSYKLQRGTYEQYF.

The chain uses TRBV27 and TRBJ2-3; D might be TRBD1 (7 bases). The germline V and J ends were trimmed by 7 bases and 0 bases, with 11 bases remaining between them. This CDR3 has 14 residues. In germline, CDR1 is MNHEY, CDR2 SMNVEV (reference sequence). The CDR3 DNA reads TGTGCCAGCACCCAGGGGGGTAGCACAGATACGCAGTATTTT. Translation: CASTQGGSTDTQYF.

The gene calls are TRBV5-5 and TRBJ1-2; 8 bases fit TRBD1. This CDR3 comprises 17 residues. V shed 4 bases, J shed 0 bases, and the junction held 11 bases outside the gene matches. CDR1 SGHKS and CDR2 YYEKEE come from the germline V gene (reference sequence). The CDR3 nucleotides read TGTGCCAGCAGCCCTTGGACAGGGCGACGAACTAACTATGGCTACACCTTC. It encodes CASSPWTGRRTNYGYTF.

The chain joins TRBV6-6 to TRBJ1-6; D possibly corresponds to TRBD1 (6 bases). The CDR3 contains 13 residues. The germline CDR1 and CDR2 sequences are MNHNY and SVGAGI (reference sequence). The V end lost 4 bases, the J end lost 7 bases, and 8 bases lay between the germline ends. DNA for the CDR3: TGTGCCAGCAGTTCTACAGGGAATTCACCCCTCCACTTT. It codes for CASSSTGNSPLHF.

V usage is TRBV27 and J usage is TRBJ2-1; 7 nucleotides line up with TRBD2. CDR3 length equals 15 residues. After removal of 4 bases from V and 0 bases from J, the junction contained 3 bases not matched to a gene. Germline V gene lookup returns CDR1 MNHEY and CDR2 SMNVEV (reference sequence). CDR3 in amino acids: CASSSTGGSYNEQFF. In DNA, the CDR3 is TGTGCCAGCAGTTCAACGGGGGGCTCCTACAATGAGCAGTTCTTC.

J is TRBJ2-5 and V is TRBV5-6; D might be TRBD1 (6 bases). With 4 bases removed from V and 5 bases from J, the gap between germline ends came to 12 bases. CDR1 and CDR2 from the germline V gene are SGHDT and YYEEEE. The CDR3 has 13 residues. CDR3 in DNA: TGTGCCAGCAGCCTACAGGGAGCGGAGACCCAGTACTTC. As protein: CASSLQGAETQYF.

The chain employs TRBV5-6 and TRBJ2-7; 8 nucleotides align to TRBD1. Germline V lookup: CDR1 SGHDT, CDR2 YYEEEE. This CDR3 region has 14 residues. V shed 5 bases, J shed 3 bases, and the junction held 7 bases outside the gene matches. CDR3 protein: CASSLEGTGYEQYF. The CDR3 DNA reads TGTGCCAGCAGTCTCGAGGGGACAGGCTACGAGCAGTACTTC.

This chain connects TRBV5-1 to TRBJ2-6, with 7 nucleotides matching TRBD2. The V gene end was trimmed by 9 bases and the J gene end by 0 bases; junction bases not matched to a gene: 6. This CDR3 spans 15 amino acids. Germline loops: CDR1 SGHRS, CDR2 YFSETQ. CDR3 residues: CATSGGNSGANVLTF. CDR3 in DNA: TGCGCCACCTCCGGGGGGAACTCTGGGGCCAACGTCCTGACTTTC.

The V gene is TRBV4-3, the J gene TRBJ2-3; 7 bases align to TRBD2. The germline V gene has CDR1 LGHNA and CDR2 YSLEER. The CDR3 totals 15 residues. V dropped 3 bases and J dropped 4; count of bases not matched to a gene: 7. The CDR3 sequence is CASSQQTSSPDTQYF. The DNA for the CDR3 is TGCGCCAGCAGCCAGCAGACTAGCAGCCCAGATACGCAGTATTTT.

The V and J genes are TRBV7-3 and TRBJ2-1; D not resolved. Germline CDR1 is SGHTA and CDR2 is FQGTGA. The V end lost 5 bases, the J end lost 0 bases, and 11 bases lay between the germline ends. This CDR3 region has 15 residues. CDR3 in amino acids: CASSLFTGSYNEQFF. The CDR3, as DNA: TGTGCCAGCAGCCTGTTCACGGGCTCCTACAATGAGCAGTTCTTC.

The CDR3 region has the DNA TGTGCCTGGAGTCTCGGTAAGAACACTGAAGCTTTCTTT. This encodes CAWSLGKNTEAFF. J is TRBJ1-1 and V is TRBV30, with unresolved D. V was cut by 2 bases and J by 1 base, with 8 bases left in between. CDR3 length equals 13 residues. Germline CDR1 and CDR2: GTSNPN and SVGIG (reference sequence).

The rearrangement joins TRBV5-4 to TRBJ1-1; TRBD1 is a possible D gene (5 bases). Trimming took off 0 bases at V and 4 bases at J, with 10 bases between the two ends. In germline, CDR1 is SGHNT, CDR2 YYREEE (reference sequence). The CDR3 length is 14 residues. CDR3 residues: CASSLVGGGTEAFF. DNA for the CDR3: TGTGCCAGCAGCTTGGTCGGCGGGGGCACTGAAGCTTTCTTT.

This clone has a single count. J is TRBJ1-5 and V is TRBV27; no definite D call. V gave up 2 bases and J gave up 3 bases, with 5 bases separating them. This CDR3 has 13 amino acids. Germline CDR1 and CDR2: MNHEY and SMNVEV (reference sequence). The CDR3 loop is CASSLAVNQPQHF. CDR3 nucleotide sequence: TGTGCCAGCAGTTTAGCAGTCAATCAGCCCCAGCATTTT.

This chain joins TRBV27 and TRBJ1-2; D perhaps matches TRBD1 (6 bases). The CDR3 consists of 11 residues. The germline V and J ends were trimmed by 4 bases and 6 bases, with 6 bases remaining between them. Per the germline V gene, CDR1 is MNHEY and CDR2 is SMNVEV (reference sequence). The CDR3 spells CASSSGDGYTF. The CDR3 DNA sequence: TGTGCCAGCAGTTCAGGGGATGGCTACACCTTC.

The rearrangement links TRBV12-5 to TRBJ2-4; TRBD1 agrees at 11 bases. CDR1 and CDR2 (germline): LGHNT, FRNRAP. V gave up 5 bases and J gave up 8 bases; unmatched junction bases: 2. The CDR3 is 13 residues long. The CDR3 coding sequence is TGTGCTAGTGGTAAGGGACAGGGGGACATTCAGTACTTC. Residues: CASGKGQGDIQYF. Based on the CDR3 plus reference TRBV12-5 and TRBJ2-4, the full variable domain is DARVTQTPRHKVTEMGQEVTMRCQPILGHNTVFWYRQTMMQGLELLAYFRNRAPLDDSGMPKDRFSAEMPDATLATLKIQPSEPRDSAVYFCASGKGQGDIQYFGAGTRLSVL.

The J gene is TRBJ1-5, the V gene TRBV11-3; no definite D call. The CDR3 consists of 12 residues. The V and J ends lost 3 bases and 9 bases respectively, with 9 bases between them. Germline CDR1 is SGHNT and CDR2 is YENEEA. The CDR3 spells CASSFGVGPQHF. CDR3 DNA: TGTGCCAGCAGCTTCGGAGTCGGGCCCCAGCATTTT.

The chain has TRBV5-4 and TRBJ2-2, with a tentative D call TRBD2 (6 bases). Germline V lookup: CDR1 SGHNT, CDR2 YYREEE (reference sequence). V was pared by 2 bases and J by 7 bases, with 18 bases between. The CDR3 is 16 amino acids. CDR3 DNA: TGTGCCAGCAGCTTTGAGCTAGCGACGGTGGGCGGGGAGCTGTTTTTT. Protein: CASSFELATVGGELFF.

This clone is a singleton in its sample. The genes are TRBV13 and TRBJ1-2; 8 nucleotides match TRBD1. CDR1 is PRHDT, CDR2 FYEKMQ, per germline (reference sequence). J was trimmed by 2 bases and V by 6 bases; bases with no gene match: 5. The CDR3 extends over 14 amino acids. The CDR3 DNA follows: TGTGCCAGCAGTGAGGGACAGGAGAACTATGGCTACACCTTC. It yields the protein CASSEGQENYGYTF.

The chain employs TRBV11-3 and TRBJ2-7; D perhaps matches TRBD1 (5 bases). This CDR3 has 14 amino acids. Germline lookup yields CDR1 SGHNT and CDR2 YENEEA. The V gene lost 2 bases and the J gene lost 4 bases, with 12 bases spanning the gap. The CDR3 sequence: CASSLPGQLYEQYF. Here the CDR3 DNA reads TGTGCCAGCAGCTTACCAGGACAACTTTACGAGCAGTACTTC.

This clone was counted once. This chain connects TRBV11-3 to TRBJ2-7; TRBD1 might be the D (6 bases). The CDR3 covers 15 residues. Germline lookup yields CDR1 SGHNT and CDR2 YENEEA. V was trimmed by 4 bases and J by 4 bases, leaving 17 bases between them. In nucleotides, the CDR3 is TGTGCCAGCAGCTATCGGAAGGAACAGGGTTACGAGCAGTACTTC. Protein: CASSYRKEQGYEQYF.

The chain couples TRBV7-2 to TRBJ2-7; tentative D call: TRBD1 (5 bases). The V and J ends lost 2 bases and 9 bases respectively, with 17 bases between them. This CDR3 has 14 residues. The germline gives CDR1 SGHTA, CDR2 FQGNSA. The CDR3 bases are TGTGCCAGCAGCTTAAGAGACAGCCGGCTCGGGCAGTACTTC. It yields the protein CASSLRDSRLGQYF.

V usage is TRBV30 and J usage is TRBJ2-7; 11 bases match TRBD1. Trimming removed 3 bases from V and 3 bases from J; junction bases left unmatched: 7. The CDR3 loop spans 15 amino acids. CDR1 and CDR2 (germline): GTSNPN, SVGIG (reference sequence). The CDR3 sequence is CAWRSFGTGGYEQYF. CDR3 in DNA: TGTGCCTGGAGGTCCTTTGGGACAGGGGGCTACGAGCAGTACTTC.

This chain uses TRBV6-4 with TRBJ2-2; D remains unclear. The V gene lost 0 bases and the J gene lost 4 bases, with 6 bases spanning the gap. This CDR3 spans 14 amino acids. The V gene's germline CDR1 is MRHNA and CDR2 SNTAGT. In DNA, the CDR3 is TGTGCCAGCAGTGACTCAGCCGGCACCGGGGAGCTGTTTTTT. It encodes CASSDSAGTGELFF.

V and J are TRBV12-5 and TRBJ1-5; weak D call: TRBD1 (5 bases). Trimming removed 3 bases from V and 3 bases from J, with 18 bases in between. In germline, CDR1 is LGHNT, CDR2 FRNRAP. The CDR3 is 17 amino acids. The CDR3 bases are TGTGCTAGTGGTTTTTCCGGGGCGGGGGATTTCAATCAGCCCCAGCATTTT. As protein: CASGFSGAGDFNQPQHF.

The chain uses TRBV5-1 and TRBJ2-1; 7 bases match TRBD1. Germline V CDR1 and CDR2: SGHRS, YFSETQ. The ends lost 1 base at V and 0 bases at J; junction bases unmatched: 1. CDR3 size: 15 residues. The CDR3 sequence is CASSLQGVSYNEQFF. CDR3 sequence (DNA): TGCGCCAGCAGCTTGCAGGGGGTCTCCTACAATGAGCAGTTCTTC.

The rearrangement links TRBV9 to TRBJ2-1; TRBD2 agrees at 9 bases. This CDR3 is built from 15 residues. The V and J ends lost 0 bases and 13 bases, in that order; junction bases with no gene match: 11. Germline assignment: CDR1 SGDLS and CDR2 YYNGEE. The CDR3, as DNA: TGTGCCAGCAGCGTAGAGTCCCTAGCGGGGAATAGTCAGTTCTTC. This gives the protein CASSVESLAGNSQFF.